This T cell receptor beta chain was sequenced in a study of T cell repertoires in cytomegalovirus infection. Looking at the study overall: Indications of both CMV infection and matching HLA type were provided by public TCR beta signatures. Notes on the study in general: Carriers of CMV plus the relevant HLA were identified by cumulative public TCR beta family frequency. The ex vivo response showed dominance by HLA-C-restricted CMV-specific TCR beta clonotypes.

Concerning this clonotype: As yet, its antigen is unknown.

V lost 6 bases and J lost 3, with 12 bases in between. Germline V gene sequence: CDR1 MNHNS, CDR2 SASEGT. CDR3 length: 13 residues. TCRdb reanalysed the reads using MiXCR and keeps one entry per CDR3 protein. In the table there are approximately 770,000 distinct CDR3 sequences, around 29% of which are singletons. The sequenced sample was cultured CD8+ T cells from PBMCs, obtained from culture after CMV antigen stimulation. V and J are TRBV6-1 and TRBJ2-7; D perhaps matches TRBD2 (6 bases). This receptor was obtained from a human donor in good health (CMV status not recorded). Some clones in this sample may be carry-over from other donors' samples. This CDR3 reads CASSPGRLYEQYV. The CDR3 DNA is TGTGCCAGCAGCCCAGGGAGGCTCTACGAGCAGTACGTC.